Listed below are T cell receptor beta chains from one sample, sequenced in a study of blood T cells in healthy people across ages. TCRdb reprocessed the 5' RACE reads with MiXCR, giving one entry per CDR3 protein. The table shows about 1.4 million distinct CDR3 sequences, with 59% occurring only once. Sequenced input: blood. Every receptor here comes from a man between 18 and 29 years old in good health. The CDR3 runs from the conserved cysteine through the conserved F or W. A D gene is named only where the DNA matches it firmly. Size is stated for part of the rows, as once, few or many counts, or as a class when the clone is expanded.

CDR3nt | CDR3aa | d_gene | j_gene | v_gene | abundance
TGTGCCACAGGGGACAGCAACTCTGGCTACACCTTC | CATGDSNSGYTF | TRBD1 | TRBJ1-2 | TRBV24-1 | -
TGCGCCAGCAGCCAACCGACTAGCGGGGGGGACAATGAGCAGTTCTTC | CASSQPTSGGDNEQFF | TRBD2 | TRBJ2-1 | TRBV4-1 | -
TGTGCCAGCAGCCCATTAGAGGGGAGGCCCTACGAGCAGTACTTC | CASSPLEGRPYEQYF | - | TRBJ2-7 | TRBV7-9 | few
TGTGCCAGCAGCGCCAGGGGACGGTCGGTTGGCTACACCTTC | CASSARGRSVGYTF | - | TRBJ1-2 | TRBV11-1 | -
TGTGCCAGCACGGTTTCGGTAGAGACCCAGTACTTC | CASTVSVETQYF | - | TRBJ2-5 | TRBV2 | -
TGTGCCAGCAGTCGTACGGCACGAAGCACAGATACGCAGTATTTT | CASSRTARSTDTQYF | - | TRBJ2-3 | TRBV6-5 | few
TGTGCCAGCAGTGAATCTATCAGGGGCGATGGCTACACCTTC | CASSESIRGDGYTF | - | TRBJ1-2 | TRBV25-1 | -
TGTGCCAGCAGCACAGGGCCCGGGACCTACGAGCAGTACTTC | CASSTGPGTYEQYF | - | TRBJ2-7 | TRBV7-2 | -
TGTGCCAGCAGCGCCAGGCCGAACACTGAAGCTTTCTTT | CASSARPNTEAFF | - | TRBJ1-1 | TRBV3-1 | -
TGTGCCGGAGGGTTCGAGGGTGTGGTAAAGACCCAGTACTTC | CAGGFEGVVKTQYF | - | TRBJ2-5 | TRBV5-6 | -
TGTGCCAGCCAGAGGGGTGTTCAGACCCAGTACTTC | CASQRGVQTQYF | - | TRBJ2-5 | TRBV12-3/TRBV12-4 | -
TGTGCCAGCAGTTGGGAGGGAAGTAGTCAGCCCCAGCATTTT | CASSWEGSSQPQHF | - | TRBJ1-5 | TRBV12-3/TRBV12-4 | -
TGTGCCAGCAGCCGGAACAGGGGGCCAGAAGAGACCCAGTACTTC | CASSRNRGPEETQYF | TRBD1 | TRBJ2-5 | TRBV4-2 | once
TGTGCCAGCACCCCGGGACAGGGGGCTCCTACGCAGTATTTT | CASTPGQGAPTQYF | TRBD1 | TRBJ2-3 | TRBV18 | once
TGCAGTGCTAGAGAGGCCAGGGGGCTATATGGCTACACCTTC | CSAREARGLYGYTF | TRBD1 | TRBJ1-2 | TRBV20-1 | -
TGCAGCGTCGGGGACAAGAACTCCTACGAGCAGTACTTC | CSVGDKNSYEQYF | - | TRBJ2-7 | TRBV29-1 | -
TGCAGCGTTACCGACAGTCACTATGGCTACACCTTC | CSVTDSHYGYTF | - | TRBJ1-2 | TRBV29-1 | -
TGTGCCAGCAGTTTAGTTGGGGACGGCTATGGCTACACCTTC | CASSLVGDGYGYTF | - | TRBJ1-2 | TRBV28 | -
TGTGCCAGCAAATGGACAGGGGGGAACACTGAAGCTTTCTTT | CASKWTGGNTEAFF | TRBD1 | TRBJ1-1 | TRBV27 | -
TGTGCCAGCAGCCCTAGCGATATGGGGGGGGAGCAGTTCTTC | CASSPSDMGGEQFF | TRBD2 | TRBJ2-1 | TRBV3-1 | -
TGTGCCAGCAGCTCTGATATCGCGGGGGGAAACTACAATGAGCAGTTCTTC | CASSSDIAGGNYNEQFF | TRBD2 | TRBJ2-1 | TRBV5-6 | -
TGTGCCAGCAGCTTAGTAGGGACAGGGAACACTGAAGCTTTCTTT | CASSLVGTGNTEAFF | TRBD1 | TRBJ1-1 | TRBV7-2 | few
TGTGCCATCAGGGGTGCTGGGGCCAACGTCCTGACTTTC | CAIRGAGANVLTF | - | TRBJ2-6 | TRBV10-3 | -
TGCGCCAGCAGCTTGAATGGCAGGACATCCGATACGCAGTATTTT | CASSLNGRTSDTQYF | - | TRBJ2-3 | TRBV5-1 | -
TGTGCCAGCAGTTTATCGCCGACAGGGGGCGAGCAGTACTTC | CASSLSPTGGEQYF | TRBD1 | TRBJ2-7 | TRBV27 | -
TGCGCCAGCAGCCAAGGGGGAAGCCCAGATACGCAGTATTTT | CASSQGGSPDTQYF | - | TRBJ2-3 | TRBV4-3 | -
TGTGCCAGCAGCCAAGATTGGGCTAGCGGGGACTCCTACAATGAGCAGTTCTTC | CASSQDWASGDSYNEQFF | TRBD2 | TRBJ2-1 | TRBV4-2 | few
TGTGCCAGCAGCTTCATTGTCGGCCGGGGGGGCCGGGAGACCCAGTACTTC | CASSFIVGRGGRETQYF | TRBD2 | TRBJ2-5 | TRBV7-2 | few
TGTGCCAGCGGACAGGAGTCAGGCGAAAACATTCAGTACTTC | CASGQESGENIQYF | TRBD1 | TRBJ2-4 | TRBV27 | few
TGTGCCACCAGTGATTGGGGAAGCTCTGGGGCCAACGTCCTGACTTTC | CATSDWGSSGANVLTF | - | TRBJ2-6 | TRBV24-1 | -
TGTGCCAGCAGCTTTATAGGGGGGGACACTGAAGCTTTCTTT | CASSFIGGDTEAFF | - | TRBJ1-1 | TRBV7-9 | -
TGTGCCAGCAGTCGAGTCCTCTCTGGGGCCAACGTCCTGACTTTC | CASSRVLSGANVLTF | - | TRBJ2-6 | TRBV6-1 | -
TGCAGTGCGGACGGACGGACTAGGTCGGATACGCAGTATTTT | CSADGRTRSDTQYF | TRBD2 | TRBJ2-3 | TRBV20-1 | -
TGTGCCAGCAGCGAAGCAGACAGGGGCTTCACTGAAGCTTTCTTT | CASSEADRGFTEAFF | TRBD1 | TRBJ1-1 | TRBV6-1 | -
TGTGCCAGCAGTGGCCACTACGAGCAGTACTTC | CASSGHYEQYF | - | TRBJ2-7 | TRBV6-1 | -
TGCAGTGCTAGAGGGGGTAGATACGAGCAGTACTTC | CSARGGRYEQYF | - | TRBJ2-7 | TRBV20-1 | few
TGTGCCAGCAGCCAAGCCTACCGGGACCTGGGCACCGGGGAGCTGTTTTTT | CASSQAYRDLGTGELFF | - | TRBJ2-2 | TRBV3-1 | -
TGTGCCAGCAGCCCCCCCCAGGGGGCCAACGAGCAGTACTTC | CASSPPQGANEQYF | TRBD1 | TRBJ2-7 | TRBV12-3/TRBV12-4 | -
TGTGCCAGCGGGACCCTGGTGTCGCAGTATTTT | CASGTLVSQYF | - | TRBJ2-3 | TRBV28 | once
TGCAGTGCCGGGACAGGAGTGGTTGGTGGCTACACCTTC | CSAGTGVVGGYTF | TRBD1 | TRBJ1-2 | TRBV20-1 | once
TGTGCCAGCAGCTCAGTAACCGGGGTCGTGGCGGCCTATGAGCAGTTCTTC | CASSSVTGVVAAYEQFF | - | TRBJ2-1 | TRBV7-9 | -
TGCAGTGCTAGTCTCAGGGTCAATGAGCAGTTCTTC | CSASLRVNEQFF | - | TRBJ2-1 | TRBV20-1 | -
TGCAGTGCCCAGCCCATTAACAGGGGGAATAATTCACCCCTCCACTTT | CSAQPINRGNNSPLHF | TRBD1 | TRBJ1-6 | TRBV20-1 | -
TGCAGCGTTGCCGGCAGCGGTCAAGAGACCCAGTACTTC | CSVAGSGQETQYF | - | TRBJ2-5 | TRBV29-1 | few
TGTGCCAGCAGCTCACAGGGGAGGATACTGCCGAGGGAAGACGGCTACACCTTC | CASSSQGRILPREDGYTF | TRBD1 | TRBJ1-2 | TRBV7-2 | -
TGTGCCAGCAGCTTAGCGTCAACAGGGGGGGTATACGAGCAGTACTTC | CASSLASTGGVYEQYF | - | TRBJ2-7 | TRBV7-2 | few
TGTGCCAGCAGCCAAGATCCAGTGGAGGGCCGATTCTATGGCTACACCTTC | CASSQDPVEGRFYGYTF | - | TRBJ1-2 | TRBV3-1 | -
TGTGCCAGCAGCCCCCGGACTAGCGCGCCCAAGAATGAGCAGTTCTTC | CASSPRTSAPKNEQFF | TRBD2 | TRBJ2-1 | TRBV13 | -
TGTGCCAGCAGCCGCAGACTAGCGGGAGGTCGGCTCCAAGAGACCCAGTACTTC | CASSRRLAGGRLQETQYF | TRBD2 | TRBJ2-5 | TRBV3-1 | few
TGCGCCAGCAGCTTAGGGCCAGGGGGCGCACAGCCCCAGCATTTT | CASSLGPGGAQPQHF | TRBD1 | TRBJ1-5 | TRBV5-1 | -
TGCAGTGCTAATACGGGGGCCCTCTCAACCTACTACAATGAGCAGTTCTTC | CSANTGALSTYYNEQFF | - | TRBJ2-1 | TRBV20-1 | many
TGTGCCAGCAGTGAAGAGGGGGGGCGAAGGTATGGCTACACCTTC | CASSEEGGRRYGYTF | - | TRBJ1-2 | TRBV2 | -
TGCAGTGCTAGTAGCCAGAGCGTCGAGCAGTACTTC | CSASSQSVEQYF | - | TRBJ2-7 | TRBV20-1 | -
TGCAGTGCTTATAGCTTTCAGGAGGGTAATGAGCAGTTCTTC | CSAYSFQEGNEQFF | - | TRBJ2-1 | TRBV20-1 | -
TGCGCCAGCAGCCCTGACGCAGGTGTAGAGACCCAGTACTTC | CASSPDAGVETQYF | - | TRBJ2-5 | TRBV5-1 | -
TGTGCTAGTGGTTTGCCCCCGGGGGGCCCCAGGAACAATGAGCAGTTCTTC | CASGLPPGGPRNNEQFF | - | TRBJ2-1 | TRBV12-5 | -